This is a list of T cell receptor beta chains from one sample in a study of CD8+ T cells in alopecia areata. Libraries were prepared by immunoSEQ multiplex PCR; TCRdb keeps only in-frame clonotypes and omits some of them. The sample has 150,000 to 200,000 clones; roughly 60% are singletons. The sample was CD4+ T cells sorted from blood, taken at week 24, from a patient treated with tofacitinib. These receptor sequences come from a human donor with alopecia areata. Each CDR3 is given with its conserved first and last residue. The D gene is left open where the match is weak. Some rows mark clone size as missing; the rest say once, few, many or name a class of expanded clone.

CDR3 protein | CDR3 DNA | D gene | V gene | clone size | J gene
CASSFLQDNYGYTF | TGCGCCAGCAGCTTCCTACAGGACAACTATGGCTACACCTTC | NA | TRBV5-1 | NA | TRBJ1-2
CASSPDAGALTDTQYF | TGCGCCAGCAGCCCCGACGCCGGGGCCCTGACAGATACGCAGTATTTC | NA | TRBV4-3 | NA | TRBJ2-3
CASSGAEAFF | TGTGCCAGTTCGGGGGCTGAAGCTTTCTTT | NA | TRBV19 | NA | TRBJ1-1
CSQYQETQYF | TGCAGCCAGTACCAAGAGACCCAGTACTTC | NA | TRBV20-1 | few | TRBJ2-5
CAIWSVKMDTQYF | TGTGCCATCTGGTCAGTAAAGATGGATACGCAGTATTTT | NA | TRBV10-3 | few | TRBJ2-3
CASSLAAVDTDTQYF | TGCGCCAGCAGCTTGGCGGCAGTGGACACAGATACGCAGTATTTT | NA | TRBV5-1 | once | TRBJ2-3
CASSLGTSKQETQYF | TGCGCCAGCAGCTTGGGTACTAGCAAACAAGAGACCCAGTACTTC | NA | TRBV5-1 | NA | TRBJ2-5
CASSLRPNSPLHF | TGTGCCAGCAGCCTCCGTCCAAATTCACCCCTCCACTTT | NA | TRBV5-8 | NA | TRBJ1-6
CASSSRRQGGTDTQYF | TGTGCCAGCAGCTCGAGACGACAGGGGGGCACAGATACGCAGTATTTT | TRBD1 | TRBV5-4 | NA | TRBJ2-3
CASSYNSQGGEKLFF | TGTGCCAGCAGCTACAATTCACAGGGTGGCGAAAAACTGTTTTTT | NA | TRBV7-2 | NA | TRBJ1-4
CASSLYGAPYEQYF | TGTGCCAGCAGTTTATATGGGGCCCCCTACGAGCAGTACTTC | NA | TRBV28 | few | TRBJ2-7
CASSLLPRRTEAFF | TGTGCCAGCAGTTTACTACCCAGACGGACTGAAGCTTTCTTT | NA | TRBV27 | NA | TRBJ1-1
CAWIDQVAKTQYF | TGTGCCTGGATTGATCAGGTTGCAAAGACCCAGTACTTC | NA | TRBV30 | NA | TRBJ2-5
CASSLESLGMNTEAFF | TGTGCCAGCAGCTTAGAAAGTTTGGGGATGAACACTGAAGCTTTCTTT | NA | TRBV7-9 | few | TRBJ1-1
CASRSTTSSPLHF | TGTGCCAGCAGGTCAACAACAAGTTCACCCCTCCACTTT | NA | TRBV27 | NA | TRBJ1-6
CASSNDGGYGYTF | TGCGCCAGCAGCAACGATGGGGGCTATGGCTACACCTTC | NA | TRBV5-1 | few | TRBJ1-2
CASSQEFAAGGTDTQYF | TGCGCCAGCAGCCAAGAGTTCGCAGCGGGGGGCACAGATACGCAGTATTTT | TRBD2 | TRBV4-1 | few | TRBJ2-3
CASIPLLNTEAFF | TGTGCCAGCATTCCTCTCCTGAACACTGAAGCTTTCTTT | NA | TRBV28 | NA | TRBJ1-1
CASSPNPGLGNNEQFF | TGTGCCAGCAGCCCCAACCCGGGACTAGGGAACAATGAGCAGTTCTTC | TRBD2 | TRBV7-9 | NA | TRBJ2-1
CASSLSTEPRTETQYF | TGCGCCAGCAGCTTGTCCACGGAACCGCGGACGGAGACCCAGTACTTC | NA | TRBV5-1 | NA | TRBJ2-5
CSVVKRERNEQYF | TGCAGCGTTGTAAAGCGGGAGCGCAACGAGCAGTACTTC | TRBD2 | TRBV29-1 | NA | TRBJ2-7
CASSPLGGDIQYF | TGCGCCAGCAGCCCCCTCGGGGGTGACATTCAGTACTTC | NA | TRBV4-3 | NA | TRBJ2-4
CASSEMGGADTQYF | TGTGCCAGCAGTGAAATGGGAGGAGCAGATACGCAGTATTTT | NA | TRBV2 | NA | TRBJ2-3
CASSFAGAGTDTQYF | TGCGCCAGCAGCTTCGCGGGGGCCGGCACAGATACGCAGTATTTT | NA | TRBV5-1 | NA | TRBJ2-3
CASRSRSGGRETQYF | TGTGCCAGCAGGAGCAGGAGCGGGGGGAGGGAGACCCAGTACTTC | TRBD2 | TRBV27 | NA | TRBJ2-5
CASSDRFADTQYF | TGTGCCAGCAGCGACCGTTTCGCAGATACGCAGTATTTT | NA | TRBV9 | NA | TRBJ2-3
CASSHEGLYTDTQYF | TGTGCCAGCAGCCACGAAGGTCTTTACACAGATACGCAGTATTTT | NA | TRBV9 | NA | TRBJ2-3
CAISDTDSGRFYNEQFF | TGTGCCATCAGTGATACCGATAGCGGGAGGTTCTACAATGAGCAGTTCTTC | TRBD2 | TRBV10-3 | few | TRBJ2-1
CASSLTGNTEAFF | TGTGCCAGCAGTTTAACAGGGAACACTGAAGCTTTCTTT | NA | TRBV27 | few | TRBJ1-1
CASSPLPDSTGYTF | TGTGCCAGCAGTCCCCTTCCCGACAGTACGGGCTACACCTTC | NA | TRBV7-9 | few | TRBJ1-2
CSVEVTDGGYTF | TGCAGCGTTGAAGTGACAGATGGGGGCTACACCTTC | NA | TRBV29-1 | few | TRBJ1-2
CATSRDLRNGYTF | TGTGCCACCAGCAGAGACCTTAGGAATGGCTACACCTTC | NA | TRBV15 | once | TRBJ1-2
CASSLGSTTYEQYF | TGTGCCAGCAGCTTAGGGTCGACTACCTACGAGCAGTACTTC | NA | TRBV7-9 | NA | TRBJ2-7
CSVLSDRSSYEQYF | TGCAGCGTGCTGTCGGACAGAAGCTCCTACGAGCAGTACTTC | NA | TRBV29-1 | few | TRBJ2-7
CASSQSILGGSSTDTQYF | TGCGCCAGCAGCCAATCCATTCTCGGCGGGAGCTCGACAGATACGCAGTATTTT | TRBD2 | TRBV4-1 | NA | TRBJ2-3
CASGAESSGNTIYF | TGCGCCAGCGGCGCCGAGAGCTCTGGAAACACCATATATTTT | NA | TRBV5-1 | NA | TRBJ1-3
CASSLAAGATDTQYF | TGTGCCAGCAGCTTAGCAGCGGGAGCCACAGATACGCAGTATTTT | TRBD2 | TRBV13 | NA | TRBJ2-3
CASSPPGAYNEQFF | TGTGCCAGCTCACCACCGGGGGCCTACAATGAGCAGTTCTTC | NA | TRBV18 | NA | TRBJ2-1